This is a list of T cell receptor beta chains from one sample in a study of molecular identifiers for immune sequencing clone quantification. TCRdb recomputed calls from the PCR reads with MiXCR, one row per CDR3 protein. The data contain 35,000 or so distinct CDR3 sequences, over 15% of them singletons. Sequences were obtained from naive CD8+ T cells from blood, with Jurkat cell RNA spiked in. The source of these receptors is a human donor in good health. Some libraries in this study had Jurkat cell RNA spiked in. CDR3s include the opening cysteine and the closing phenylalanine or tryptophan. A D gene is named only where the DNA matches it firmly. The listing skips clone size in some rows; elsewhere it reads once, few, many or a size class.

TRBV5-8	TRBJ2-1	TRBD1	many	TGTGCCAGCCCGTACAGGACAGGGGTAGTGGGTGAGCAGTTCTTC	CASPYRTGVVGEQFF
TRBV4-1	TRBJ2-7	.	many	TGCGCCAGCAGCCGGGTTGCTTCCGAGCAGTACTTC	CASSRVASEQYF
TRBV6-5	TRBJ1-1	.	.	TGTGCCGGCAGTTACTATACAGGGAACACTGAAGCTTTCTTT	CAGSYYTGNTEAFF
TRBV28	TRBJ2-6	TRBD1	many	TGTGCCAGCAGGCTCCGCGACAGGGCTGGGGCCAACGTCCTGACTTTC	CASRLRDRAGANVLTF
TRBV6-1	TRBJ1-2	.	many	TGTGCCAGCAGTGAAGCGCTGAGGGCAGGGAACTATGGCTACACCTTC	CASSEALRAGNYGYTF
TRBV5-6	TRBJ1-4	TRBD1	many	TGTGCCAGCAGCACCGGGACAGGGGCGGAAAAACTGTTTTTT	CASSTGTGAEKLFF
TRBV2	TRBJ2-2	TRBD1	many	TGTGCCAGCAGCTCGAGGGGGACAGCTTACACCGGGGAGCTGTTTTTT	CASSSRGTAYTGELFF
TRBV7-2	TRBJ2-3	.	.	TGTGCCAGCAGCTTAGAGAGGGGTACTAGCACAGATACGCAGTATTTT	CASSLERGTSTDTQYF
TRBV12-3/TRBV12-4	TRBJ2-5	TRBD2	many	TGTGCCAGCAGTTTGGGCGGGAGGGATCATGAGACCCAGTACTTC	CASSLGGRDHETQYF
TRBV11-2	TRBJ2-5	.	many	TGTGCCAGCAGCTCTTTACAAGAGACCCAGTACTTC	CASSSLQETQYF
TRBV30	TRBJ2-1	TRBD2	many	TGTGCCCGGTCTAGCGGGAGCTTGGATGAGCAGTTCTTC	CARSSGSLDEQFF
TRBV6-5	TRBJ2-3	TRBD2	many	TGTGCCAGCAGTCACGCTAGCGGGGGTATAGCAGATACGCAGTATTTT	CASSHASGGIADTQYF
TRBV27	TRBJ2-5	.	few	TGTGCCAGCAGTTTAGCTCAAGAGACCCAGTACTTC	CASSLAQETQYF
TRBV7-6	TRBJ2-2	.	many	TGTGCCAGCAGCCCCCGGACGAACGCCGTAGGCACCGGGGAGCTGTTTTTT	CASSPRTNAVGTGELFF
TRBV7-3	TRBJ2-1	TRBD2	many	TGTGCCAGCAGCTCATCTAGCGGTGACTACAATGAGCAGTTCTTC	CASSSSSGDYNEQFF
TRBV5-4	TRBJ2-3	.	many	TGTGCCAGCAGCTTTGGAACAGATACGCAGTATTTT	CASSFGTDTQYF
TRBV9	TRBJ1-1	TRBD1	many	TGTGCCAGCAGCGGCCTGGGGGACAGGGGAAGGGGCACTGAAGCTTTCTTT	CASSGLGDRGRGTEAFF
TRBV13	TRBJ2-3	.	.	TGTGCCAGCAGCATCGAGGGGGGAAGCACAGATACGCAGTATTTT	CASSIEGGSTDTQYF
TRBV12-3/TRBV12-4	TRBJ1-2	.	few	TGTGCCAGCAGTTTTACTGCCTATGGCTACACCTTC	CASSFTAYGYTF
TRBV4-3	TRBJ2-7	.	many	TGCGCCAGCAGCCAAGATCGAGAAGGATCCTACGAGCAGTACTTC	CASSQDREGSYEQYF
TRBV19	TRBJ2-1	TRBD2	many	TGTGCCAGTAGGTCCAGCGGGAGGGCCGGTGAGCAGTTCTTC	CASRSSGRAGEQFF
TRBV7-7	TRBJ2-5	.	many	TGTGCTAGCAGGGGAGGGGGCCAAGAGACCCAGTACTTC	CASRGGGQETQYF
TRBV7-9	TRBJ2-3	TRBD2	.	TGTGCCGGCAGCTCCGCGGGGGGCCGCACAGATACGCAGTATTTT	CAGSSAGGRTDTQYF